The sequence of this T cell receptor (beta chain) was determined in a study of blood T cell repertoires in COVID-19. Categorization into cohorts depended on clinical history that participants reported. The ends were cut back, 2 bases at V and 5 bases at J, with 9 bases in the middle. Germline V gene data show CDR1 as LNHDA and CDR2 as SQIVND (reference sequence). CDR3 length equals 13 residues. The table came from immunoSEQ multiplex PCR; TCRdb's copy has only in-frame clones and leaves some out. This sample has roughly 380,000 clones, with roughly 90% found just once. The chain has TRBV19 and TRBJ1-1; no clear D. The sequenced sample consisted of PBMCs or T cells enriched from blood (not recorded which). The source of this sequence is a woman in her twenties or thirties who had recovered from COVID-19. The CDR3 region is CASSISSSTEAFF. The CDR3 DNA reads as TGTGCCAGTAGTATATCTTCGTCGACTGAAGCTTTCTTT.